This T cell receptor (beta chain) is from a study of blood T cell repertoires in COVID-19. The CDR3 is 16 residues long. Germline CDR1 reads LNHNV; CDR2 reads YYDKDF (reference sequence). J lost 6 bases, V lost 0 bases, and 5 bases had no gene match. The repertoire was sequenced with immunoSEQ multiplex PCR; TCRdb's copy has only in-frame clones and lacks some. This table holds 250,000 to 350,000 clones, nearly 90% found once. Sequencing was performed on PBMCs or T cells enriched from blood (not recorded which). The chain carries TRBV15 and TRBJ2-1; 10 bases fit TRBD1. This receptor was obtained from a woman aged 18 to 35 with acute COVID-19. CDR3 nucleotide sequence: TGTGCCACCAGCAGAGATCCGGGACAGGGGTTCAATGAGCAGTTCTTC. Amino acids: CATSRDPGQGFNEQFF.